These 27 T cell receptor beta chains share one sample of origin, sequenced in a study of shared clonotypes between healthy human individuals. Cells designated naive CD8 were CD45RO-negative and were positively selected for CCR7, with terminally differentiated effector memory CD45RA+ cells excluded. The protocol was immunoSEQ multiplex PCR, while the TCRdb copy is restricted to in-frame clones and leaves out a portion. The sample consists of 1.5 million to 2.5 million clones, approximately 94% of them appearing once. What was sequenced was naive CD8+ T cells sorted from blood. Receptor source: a man between 18 and 35 years old in good health.

This clone was seen just once. The rearrangement links TRBV7-2 to TRBJ2-3; D perhaps matches TRBD2 (5 bases). The CDR3 extends over 14 amino acids. Germline CDR1 is SGHTA and CDR2 is FQGNSA. V lost 4 bases and J 6 bases, leaving 14 bases between the germline ends. The DNA of the CDR3 is TGTGCCAGCAGCTCCTTGGACTGGCCCGATACGCAGTATTTT. It is translated as CASSSLDWPDTQYF.

A word on this clone: In the same sample, other DNA sequences code for this CDR3. This sequence joins TRBV6-5 and TRBJ2-7, with TRBD1 matching 9 bases. Germline V CDR1 and CDR2: MNHEY, SVGAGI. J was trimmed by 5 bases and V by 0 bases; bases with no gene match: 2. The CDR3 is made up of 14 amino acids. The CDR3 loop reads CASSYSGQGHEQYF. Written as DNA, the CDR3 is TGTGCCAGCAGTTACTCGGGACAGGGCCACGAGCAGTACTTC.

This clone was found once. The chain employs TRBV30 and TRBJ1-6; D is uncertain. V gave up 5 bases and J gave up 0 bases, with 11 bases separating them. Germline-derived CDR1 and CDR2 are GTSNPN and SVGIG (reference sequence). The CDR3 is 15 residues long. CDR3 sequence reads: CAWGLESSYNSPLHF. CDR3 nucleotides: TGTGCCTGGGGGTTAGAGAGCTCCTATAATTCACCCCTCCACTTT.

The chain links TRBV11-2 to TRBJ2-1; TRBD1 agrees at 11 bases. Germline assignment: CDR1 SGHAT and CDR2 FQNNGV. CDR3 size: 16 residues. With V trimmed by 0 bases and J by 8 bases, 6 bases remained unmatched. For the CDR3, the DNA is TGTGCCAGCAGCTTAGAGGGACAGGGGGTTTCCCATGAGCAGTTCTTC. Translated, it gives CASSLEGQGVSHEQFF. Combining the CDR3 with reference TRBV11-2 and TRBJ2-1 gives the whole variable domain EAGVAQSPRYKIIEKRQSVAFWCNPISGHATLYWYQQILGQGPKLLIQFQNNGVVDDSQLPKDRFSAERLKGVDSTLKIQPAKLEDSAVYLCASSLEGQGVSHEQFFGPGTRLTVL.

CDR3 DNA sequence: TGCGCCAGCAGCCAAGCAGCAATCGAAGAGACCCAGTACTTC. Translating gives CASSQAAIEETQYF. This chain uses TRBV4-3 with TRBJ2-5; D call uncertain. The CDR3 has 14 residues. Trimming shortened V by 1 base and J by 3 bases, and 9 bases separated the two germline ends. CDR1 is LGHNA and CDR2 is YSLEER in the germline V gene.

The J gene is TRBJ1-5, the V gene TRBV27; the D gene is possibly TRBD1 (5 bases). Germline CDR1 MNHEY, CDR2 SMNVEV (reference sequence). With 7 bases removed from V and 5 bases from J, the gap between germline ends came to 15 bases. The CDR3 runs 14 residues. DNA of the CDR3: TGTGCCAGCATGGACACAGCCGGGGATCAGCCCCAGCATTTT. Its protein product is CASMDTAGDQPQHF.

Comment on this clone: Other DNA sequences in the sample encode the same CDR3. The chain recombines TRBV6-5 with TRBJ2-7; TRBD1 aligns across 9 bases. V lost 4 bases to trimming and J lost 5 bases; unmatched junction nucleotides: 6. This CDR3 has 14 amino acids. Germline loops: CDR1 MNHEY, CDR2 SVGAGI. CDR3 in amino acids: CASSSGTGINEQYF. The DNA of the CDR3 is TGTGCCAGCAGTTCCGGGACAGGGATCAACGAGCAGTACTTC.

The chain employs TRBV4-1 and TRBJ1-5, with 8 bases fitting TRBD1. The CDR3 totals 13 residues. Per germline, CDR1 MGHRA and CDR2 YSYEKL. The junction had 0 bases not matched to a gene; V was cut back by 4 bases and J by 4 bases. The CDR3 DNA follows: TGCGCCAGCAGCCGACAGGGGAATCAGCCCCAGCATTTT. Translation: CASSRQGNQPQHF.

V and J are TRBV27 and TRBJ1-2; D remains unclear. Germline CDR1 MNHEY, CDR2 SMNVEV (reference sequence). The CDR3 sequence is 13 residues long. V was shortened by 4 bases and J by 3 bases, with 9 bases between the two germline ends. The CDR3 protein is CASSSPTYYGYTF. In DNA, the CDR3 is TGTGCCAGCAGTTCCCCCACGTACTATGGCTACACCTTC.

The V gene is TRBV9, the J gene TRBJ2-7; possible D gene TRBD1, 6 bases. The germline gives CDR1 SGDLS, CDR2 YYNGEE. V lost 3 bases, J lost 6 bases, and 10 bases lay in between. The CDR3 sequence is 12 residues long. The CDR3 DNA follows: TGTGCCAGCAGCGCGACAGGCCGCGAGCAGTACTTC. It translates to CASSATGREQYF. The full variable domain, its missing parts supplied by reference TRBV9 and TRBJ2-7, is DSGVTQTPKHLITATGQRVTLRCSPRSGDLSVYWYQQSLDQGLQFLIQYYNGEERAKGNILERFSAQQFPDLHSELNLSSLELGDSALYFCASSATGREQYFGPGTRLTVT.

Concerning this clone itself: This CDR3 is also generated by other DNA sequences in the sample. This rearrangement joins TRBV2 to TRBJ2-1, with 7 bases fitting TRBD1. The V gene end was trimmed by 3 bases and the J gene end by 6 bases; junction bases not matched to a gene: 2. The germline V gene has CDR1 SNHLY and CDR2 FYNNEI. The CDR3 spans 13 residues. CDR3 region: CASSEPGGNEQFF. The CDR3 DNA follows: TGTGCCAGCAGTGAGCCAGGGGGCAATGAGCAGTTCTTC.

This rearrangement joins TRBV5-1 to TRBJ2-7; 14 bases fit TRBD2. The germline gives CDR1 SGHRS, CDR2 YFSETQ. Trimming at V came to 1 base and at J to 3 bases, leaving 6 bases not matched to a gene. CDR3 length: 17 residues. CDR3 in DNA: TGCGCCAGCAGCTTGAGCGGGACTAGCGGGAGACTCTACGAGCAGTACTTC. It codes for CASSLSGTSGRLYEQYF.

The CDR3 here is CASSLLANYNEQFF. The CDR3 nucleotides read TGTGCCAGCAGTTTGCTTGCGAACTACAATGAGCAGTTCTTC. The gene calls are TRBV28 and TRBJ2-1; unclear D gene. CDR1 MDHEN and CDR2 SYDVKM come from the germline V gene. The CDR3 contains 14 residues. V was pared by 3 bases and J by 3 bases, with 9 bases between.

This rearrangement joins TRBV9 to TRBJ1-4, with D unresolved. This CDR3 spans 13 amino acids. The germline CDR1 and CDR2 sequences are SGDLS and YYNGEE. Trimming pared 0 bases from V and 6 bases from J, leaving 6 bases between. CDR3 coding DNA: TGTGCCAGCAGCGTAGCCTCGGATGAAAAACTGTTTTTT. Its protein product is CASSVASDEKLFF.

The chain employs TRBV19 and TRBJ2-7, with 11 bases lining up with TRBD1. Trimming cost V 3 bases and J 2 bases; bases outside gene matches: 3. CDR3 length: 15 residues. The V gene's germline CDR1 is LNHDA and CDR2 SQIVND (reference sequence). The CDR3 DNA is TGTGCCAGTAGTATCTCGGACAGGGGGCCCTACGAGCAGTACTTC. Protein product: CASSISDRGPYEQYF.

V and J are TRBV10-2 and TRBJ2-3; 8 bases are shared with TRBD2. The germline V gene encodes CDR1 WSHSY and CDR2 SAAADI. The junction had 10 bases not matched to a gene; V was cut back by 6 bases and J by 5 bases. The CDR3 totals 15 residues. CDR3 sequence: CASSEPPSGLDTQYF. Written as DNA, the CDR3 is TGCGCCAGCAGCGAGCCGCCTAGCGGGTTAGATACGCAGTATTTT.

This clone was seen only once. The CDR3 sequence is CASSTDRQGSNQPQHF. DNA for the CDR3: TGTGCCAGTAGTACAGACCGACAGGGTAGCAATCAGCCCCAGCATTTT. V is TRBV19 and J is TRBJ1-5; 7 positions match TRBD1. Germline V gene sequence: CDR1 LNHDA, CDR2 SQIVND (reference sequence). V shed 4 bases, J shed 0 bases, and the junction held 6 bases outside the gene matches. This CDR3 is 16 amino acids long.

The chain joins TRBV7-2 to TRBJ2-3; D is uncertain. This CDR3 is 14 amino acids long. CDR1 and CDR2 (germline): SGHTA, FQGNSA. V shed 1 base and J shed 2 bases, with 7 bases lying between them. The CDR3 spells CASSLEHYTDTQYF. The CDR3 region has the DNA TGTGCCAGCAGCTTAGAACACTACACAGATACGCAGTATTTT.

This sequence joins TRBV9 and TRBJ2-5; TRBD1 or TRBD2 may be the D gene (5 bases each). CDR1 is SGDLS and CDR2 is YYNGEE in the germline V gene. The CDR3 loop spans 14 amino acids. The V end lost 6 bases, the J end lost 5 bases, and 17 bases lay between the germline ends. DNA of the CDR3: TGTGCCAGCAACTTACTTTGGGGGTGGGAGACCCAGTACTTC. It codes for CASNLLWGWETQYF.

CDR3 sequence: CASSHGPRLETDTQYF. CDR3 DNA: TGTGCCAGCAGCCATGGCCCCCGCCTAGAGACAGATACGCAGTATTTT. The chain carries TRBV7-6 and TRBJ2-3; D remains unclear. CDR1 is SGHVS, CDR2 FNYEAQ, per germline. CDR3 length equals 16 residues. The germline V and J ends were trimmed by 5 bases and 3 bases, with 18 bases remaining between them.

Comments on this clone: Other DNA sequences in this sample translate to the same CDR3. The rearrangement links TRBV10-3 to TRBJ2-7; D may be TRBD1 (5 bases). With 5 bases removed from V and 2 bases from J, the gap between germline ends came to 10 bases. Germline values: CDR1 ENHRY, CDR2 SYGVKD. CDR3 length: 13 residues. CDR3 residues: CAISFDRTYEQYF. Here the CDR3 DNA reads TGTGCCATCAGTTTTGACAGAACCTACGAGCAGTACTTC.

The chain couples TRBV28 to TRBJ2-7; D is possibly TRBD1 (5 bases). V lost 6 bases and J 7 bases, leaving 16 bases between the germline ends. This CDR3 comprises 13 residues. The germline gives CDR1 MDHEN, CDR2 SYDVKM. The CDR3 coding sequence is TGTGCCAGCAGCACTACAGGTCCCCTGGAGCAGTACTTC. Translation gives CASSTTGPLEQYF.

Concerning this clone itself: Other DNA sequences within the sample encode an identical CDR3. The rearrangement links TRBV6-6 to TRBJ2-7; 7 nucleotides align to TRBD2. The CDR3 sequence is 14 residues long. The germline CDR1 and CDR2 sequences are MNHNY and SVGAGI (reference sequence). V shed 0 bases, J shed 3 bases, and the junction held 2 bases outside the gene matches. CDR3 DNA sequence: TGTGCCAGCAGTTACTCGGGGGAGGGCTACGAGCAGTACTTC. The encoded protein is CASSYSGEGYEQYF.

The chain combines TRBV4-3 with TRBJ1-2; D possibly corresponds to TRBD1 (6 bases). Per germline, CDR1 LGHNA and CDR2 YSLEER. The V gene lost 5 bases and the J gene lost 0 bases, with 22 bases spanning the gap. This CDR3 spans 18 amino acids. CDR3 DNA: TGCGCCAGCAGCTTCATAGCAGGGGAGAGCCTAGCTAACTATGGCTACACCTTC. Translated: CASSFIAGESLANYGYTF.

J is TRBJ1-1 and V is TRBV15; a possible D gene is TRBD1 (5 bases). This CDR3 comprises 15 residues. Trimming removed 0 bases at V and 0 bases at J, with 8 bases between. Germline V CDR1 and CDR2: LNHNV, YYDKDF (reference sequence). In nucleotides, the CDR3 is TGTGCCACCAGCAGAGATCAGGGTCTGAACACTGAAGCTTTCTTT. This sequence encodes CATSRDQGLNTEAFF.

This chain uses TRBV9 with TRBJ2-3; 9 nucleotides agree with TRBD1. The CDR3 length is 16 residues. Trimming at V came to 4 bases and at J to 2 bases, leaving 8 bases not matched to a gene. Germline lookup yields CDR1 SGDLS and CDR2 YYNGEE. The CDR3 protein is CASSLTGGTVTDTQYF. The CDR3 coding sequence is TGTGCCAGCAGCCTTACAGGGGGCACGGTCACAGATACGCAGTATTTT.

The rearrangement uses TRBV7-9 and TRBJ2-7; TRBD1 aligns across 9 bases. CDR1 is SEHNR, CDR2 FQNEAQ, per germline (reference sequence). The CDR3 loop spans 15 amino acids. Unmatched junction bases numbered 13, after V lost 11 bases and J lost 2 bases. The CDR3 DNA reads as TGTGCCCAAGAGTCAGGACAGGGGCACACCTACGAGCAGTACTTC. This sequence encodes CAQESGQGHTYEQYF.